The T cell receptor (beta chain) under discussion was sequenced for a study of T cells in tumors after PD-1 blockade. Study overall: A subset received ongoing vismodegib 150 mg daily alongside anti-PD-1 therapy.

Only in-frame clones appear in the TCRdb table, and some are missing; sequencing was by immunoSEQ multiplex PCR. This table holds fewer than 9,000 clones, 50% to 65% found once. The CDR3 covers 15 residues. Germline V lookup: CDR1 LGHDT, CDR2 YNNKEL (reference sequence). The ends lost 4 bases at V and 4 bases at J; junction bases unmatched: 6. This clone was counted a single time. This receptor was identified in a human donor with basal cell carcinoma. The rearrangement joins TRBV3-1 (or the pseudogene TRBV3-2) to TRBJ2-1; 8 bases map to TRBD2. Source: tumor tissue, taken after anti-PD-1 treatment. Written as DNA, the CDR3 is TGTGCCAGCAGCCTCCAGCGGGGGTCTTACAATGAGCAGTTCTTC. Amino acid sequence: CASSLQRGSYNEQFF.